The 16 T cell receptor beta chains listed next were all sequenced from one sample in a study of tumor-infiltrating lymphocytes in primary liver carcinoma. Germline DNA was extracted too, while blood RNA derived from unsorted whole blood. With a constant-region primer, TCR beta cDNA was made from approximately 500 ng of total RNA. Three nested multiplex PCR rounds, a slightly modified ARM-PCR, produced the libraries for TCR beta. Primers for the first two PCR rounds were TRBV1-TRBV30 forward primers and a C-beta reverse primer (around 10 cycles per round). TCRdb used MiXCR to reprocess the multiplex PCR reads, holding one entry per CDR3 protein. The sample lists a few hundred thousand distinct CDR3 sequences; around 50% were seen once. Sequenced input: peripheral blood. All receptors come from a woman younger than 45 with primary liver carcinoma and hepatitis B virus infection.

This clonotype has a handful of counts. This chain joins TRBV6-6 and TRBJ2-1; D uncertain. The CDR3 sequence is 15 residues long. From germline, CDR1 is MNHNY and CDR2 SVGAGI (reference sequence). V lost 4 bases and J 1 base, leaving 11 bases between the germline ends. In DNA form, the CDR3 reads TGTGCCAGCAGTTCCGGTATTAGGTCCTACAATGAGCAGTTCTTC. Translating gives CASSSGIRSYNEQFF.

The chain combines TRBV6-1 with TRBJ2-7; 9 positions agree with TRBD2. V was clipped by 2 bases and J by 9 bases; unmatched bases: 8. Germline values: CDR1 MNHNS, CDR2 SASEGT. This CDR3 contains 14 residues. In nucleotides, the CDR3 is TGTGCCAGCAGTGAACAGTCTAGCGGGGAGGCGCAGTACTTC. Amino acid sequence: CASSEQSSGEAQYF.

This clonotype was detected once. Mismatch with germline at one junction end may stem from a read error. This sequence joins TRBV29-1 and TRBJ2-1; no firm D call. There are 14 residues in the CDR3. Germline V CDR1 and CDR2: SQVTM, ANQGSEA. CDR3 in DNA: TGCAGCGTTGAAGCTTACTGGAACCTCAATGAGCGGTTCTTC. It encodes CSVEAYWNLNERFF.

This clonotype appeared a few times. The chain couples TRBV4-1 to TRBJ2-2; D ambiguous. The germline V gene encodes CDR1 MGHRA and CDR2 YSYEKL. The CDR3 length is 13 residues. Trimming removed 5 bases from V and 4 bases from J, with 8 bases in between. The CDR3 sequence is CASSEAPTGELFF. CDR3 DNA sequence: TGCGCCAGCAGCGAAGCCCCCACCGGGGAGCTGTTTTTT.

With regard to this clonotype: Mismatch with germline at one junction end may stem from a read error. The chain uses TRBV11-2 and TRBJ1-1; D is unresolved. The CDR3 is made up of 12 amino acids. Germline V gene lookup returns CDR1 SGHAT and CDR2 FQNNGV. Written as DNA, the CDR3 is TGTGCTAGCAGCCCCGGAGAGTCTGAAGCTTTCTTT. Protein sequence: CASSPGESEAFF. Drawing the rest from reference TRBV11-2 and TRBJ1-1, the complete variable domain is EAGVAQSPRYKIIEKRQSVAFWCNPISGHATLYWYQQILGQGPKLLIQFQNNGVVDDSQLPKDRFSAERLKGVDSTLKIQPAKLEDSAVYLCASSPGESEAFFGQGTRLTVV.

The table lists this clonotype with a few counts. Without the conserved terminal phenylalanine or tryptophan, this CDR3 likely stems from a read error. This CDR3 is CASSSGTVQETQYL. The DNA of the CDR3 is TGTGCCAGCAGCTCTGGGACGGTACAAGAGACCCAGTACTTA. The chain is built from TRBV5-4 and TRBJ2-5; either TRBD1 or TRBD2 may supply D (5 bases each). Looked up from germline, CDR1 is SGHNT and CDR2 is YYREEE (reference sequence). The CDR3 is 14 amino acids. Trimming left V 3 bases short and J 2 bases short, with 11 bases between.

This chain joins TRBV5-5 and TRBJ1-1; D is uncertain. The CDR3 covers 15 residues. Germline CDR1 reads SGHKS; CDR2 reads YYEKEE (reference sequence). V gave up 4 bases and J gave up 1 base, with 14 bases separating them. CDR3 sequence (DNA): TGTGCCAGCAGCGTAGGACCCCTACCGAACACTGAAGCTTTCTTT. Translating it yields CASSVGPLPNTEAFF.

Comments on this clonotype: The conserved final phenylalanine or tryptophan is absent from the CDR3, which likely points to a read error. The chain joins TRBV6-2 or TRBV6-3 to TRBJ2-1; D is perhaps TRBD2 (6 bases). V was cut by 6 bases and J by 0 bases, with 18 bases left in between. This CDR3 is 17 amino acids long. The germline CDR1 and CDR2 sequences are MNHEY and SVGEGT. The CDR3 DNA sequence: TGTGCCAGCAGGAGAGTGGCGCGGGATAGCTCCTACAATGAGCAGTTCCTC. It yields the protein CASRRVARDSSYNEQFL.

Comments on this clonotype: A read error may explain this, as a much larger clone is one base away. The V and J genes are TRBV29-1 and TRBJ2-7, with a possible D match to TRBD2 (6 bases). The germline V gene encodes CDR1 SQVTM and CDR2 ANQGSEA. This CDR3 region has 15 residues. CDR3 residues: CSVEEGRKGSYEHYF. Here the CDR3 DNA reads TGCAGCGTTGAAGAAGGGAGGAAGGGGTCCTACGAGCATTACTTC.

Concerning this clonotype itself: Being one base from a much bigger clone, this may be a read error. The chain recombines TRBV6-1 with TRBJ1-5; no firm D call. Germline V gene sequence: CDR1 MNHNS, CDR2 SASEGT. The CDR3 has 13 amino acids. CDR3: CVSSEIQDQPQHF. In DNA form, the CDR3 reads TGTGTCAGCAGTGAAATACAAGATCAGCCCCAGCATTTT.

Concerning this clonotype: Given a much more abundant clone one base away, this may be a read error. The CDR3 end shows no conserved phenylalanine or tryptophan, and so a read error is likely. J is TRBJ2-3 and V is TRBV6-2 or TRBV6-3; 7 positions match TRBD2. With V trimmed by 5 bases and J by 3 bases, 2 bases remained unmatched. Germline V lookup: CDR1 MNHEY, CDR2 SVGEGT. The CDR3 totals 13 residues. CDR3 sequence reads: CASSTGRTDTQYI. The CDR3 nucleotides read TGTGCCAGCAGTACCGGGAGGACAGATACGCAGTATATT.

About this clonotype itself: Germline and junction disagree at one end, which may indicate a read error. The rearrangement joins TRBV7-9 to TRBJ2-2, with 9 bases identical to TRBD1. The CDR3 contains 18 residues. Germline CDR1 reads SEHNR; CDR2 reads FQNEAQ (reference sequence). In DNA, the CDR3 is TGTGCCAGCAGCTTTCGAACTGGGACAGGGACGAACATCGGGGAGCTGTTTTTT. Translation: CASSFRTGTGTNIGELFF. Using reference TRBV7-9 and TRBJ2-2 for the parts outside the CDR3, the full variable domain is DTGVSQNPRHKITKRGQNVTFRCDPISEHNRLYWYRQTLGQGPEFLTYFQNEAQLEKSRLLSDRFSAERPKGSFSTLEIQRTEQGDSAMYLCASSFRTGTGTNIGELFFGEGSRLTVL.

On this clonotype: A much larger clone is a single base away; this may be a read error. V gene TRBV6-2 or TRBV6-3 combines with J gene TRBJ2-3; tentative D call: TRBD2 (5 bases). CDR1 MNHEY and CDR2 SVGEGT come from the germline V gene. CDR3 length equals 15 residues. The V gene lost 6 bases and the J gene lost 0 bases, with 13 bases spanning the gap. Written as DNA, the CDR3 is TGTGCCAGCAGGAGTAGCTGGAGGAGCACAGATACGCAGTATTTT. Protein product: CASRSSWRSTDTQYF.

V and J are TRBV5-4 and TRBJ2-2, with unresolved D. Germline V lookup: CDR1 SGHNT, CDR2 YYREEE (reference sequence). The CDR3 is 15 amino acids. Trimming removed 7 bases from V and 1 base from J, with 14 bases in between. CDR3 residues: CASGTETMNTGELFF. In DNA, the CDR3 is TGTGCCAGCGGCACCGAGACCATGAACACCGGGGAGCTGTTTTTT.

The chain carries TRBV10-3 and TRBJ2-1; the match to TRBD1 covers 8 bases. Per the germline V gene, CDR1 is ENHRY and CDR2 is SYGVKD. The junction had 7 bases not matched to a gene; V was cut back by 5 bases and J by 4 bases. The CDR3 sequence is 15 residues long. The CDR3 region is CAISLQGDLYNEQFF. The CDR3 DNA is TGTGCCATCAGTCTACAGGGGGATCTTTACAATGAGCAGTTCTTC.

V usage is TRBV12-3 or TRBV12-4 and J usage is TRBJ2-6; the D is unclear. This CDR3 has 14 residues. Trimming shortened V by 2 bases and J by 2 bases, and 4 bases separated the two germline ends. In DNA, the CDR3 is TGTGCCAGCAGTTTAATAGCTGGGGCCAACGTCCTGACTTTC. Encoded protein: CASSLIAGANVLTF.